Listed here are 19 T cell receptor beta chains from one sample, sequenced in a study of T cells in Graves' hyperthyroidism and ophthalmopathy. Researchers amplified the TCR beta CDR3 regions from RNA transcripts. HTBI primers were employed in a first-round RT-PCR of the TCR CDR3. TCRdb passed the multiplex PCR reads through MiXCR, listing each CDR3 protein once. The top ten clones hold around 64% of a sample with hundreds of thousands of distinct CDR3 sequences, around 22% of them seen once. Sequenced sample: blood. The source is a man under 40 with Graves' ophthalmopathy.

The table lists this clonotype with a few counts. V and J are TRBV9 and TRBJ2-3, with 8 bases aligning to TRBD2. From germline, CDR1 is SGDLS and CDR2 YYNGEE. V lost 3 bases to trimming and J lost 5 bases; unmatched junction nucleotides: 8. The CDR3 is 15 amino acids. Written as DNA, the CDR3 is TGTGCCAGCAGCGGACGGGAGGGCCATGAAGATACGCAGTATTTT. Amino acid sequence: CASSGREGHEDTQYF.

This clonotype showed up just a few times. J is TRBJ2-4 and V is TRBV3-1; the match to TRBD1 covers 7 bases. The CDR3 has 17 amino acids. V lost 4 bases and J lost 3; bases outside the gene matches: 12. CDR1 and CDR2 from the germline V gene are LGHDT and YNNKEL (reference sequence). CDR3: CASSRHDRVQGKNIQYF. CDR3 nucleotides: TGTGCCAGCAGCCGACACGACAGGGTGCAGGGCAAAAACATTCAGTACTTC.

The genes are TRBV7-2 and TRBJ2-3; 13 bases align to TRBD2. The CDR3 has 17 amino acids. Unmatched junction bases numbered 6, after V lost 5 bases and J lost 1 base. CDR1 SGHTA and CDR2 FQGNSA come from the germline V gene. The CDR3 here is CASSHPGLAGGTDTQYF. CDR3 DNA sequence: TGTGCCAGCAGCCACCCTGGACTAGCGGGAGGCACAGATACGCAGTATTTT.

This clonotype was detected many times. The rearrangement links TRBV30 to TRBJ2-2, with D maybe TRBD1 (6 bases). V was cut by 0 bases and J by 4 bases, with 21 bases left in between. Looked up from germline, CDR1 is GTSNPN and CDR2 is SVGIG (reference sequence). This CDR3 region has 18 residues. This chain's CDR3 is CAWSVVQGRVAGTGELFF. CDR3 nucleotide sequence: TGTGCCTGGAGTGTGGTACAGGGTAGAGTGGCTGGCACCGGGGAGCTGTTTTTT.

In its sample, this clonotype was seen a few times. CDR3 region: CSALNPKLSNYGYTF. DNA of the CDR3: TGCAGTGCCCTCAATCCCAAGCTGTCTAACTATGGCTACACCTTC. The chain couples TRBV20-1 to TRBJ1-2; D remains ambiguous. The V end lost 6 bases, the J end lost 0 bases, and 17 bases lay between the germline ends. The length of the CDR3 is 15 residues. CDR1 is DFQATT, CDR2 SNEGSKA, per germline (reference sequence).

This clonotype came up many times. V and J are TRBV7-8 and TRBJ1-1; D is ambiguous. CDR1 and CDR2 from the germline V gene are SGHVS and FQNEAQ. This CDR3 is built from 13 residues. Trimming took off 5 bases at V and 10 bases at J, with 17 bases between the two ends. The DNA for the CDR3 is TGTGCCAGCAGCCGGCGGGATCAGGTTATAGCTTTCTTT. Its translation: CASSRRDQVIAFF.

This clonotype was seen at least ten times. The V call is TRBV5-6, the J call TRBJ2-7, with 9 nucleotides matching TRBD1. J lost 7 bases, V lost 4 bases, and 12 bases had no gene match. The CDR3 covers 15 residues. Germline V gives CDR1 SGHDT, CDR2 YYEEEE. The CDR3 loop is CASSDTDRGSLEQYF. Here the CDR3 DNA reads TGTGCCAGCAGCGACACGGACAGGGGATCCCTGGAGCAGTACTTC.

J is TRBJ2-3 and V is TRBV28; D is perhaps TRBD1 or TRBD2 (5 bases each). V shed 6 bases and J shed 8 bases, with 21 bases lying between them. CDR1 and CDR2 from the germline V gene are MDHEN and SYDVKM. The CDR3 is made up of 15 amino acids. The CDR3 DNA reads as TGTGCCAGCAGACGCCCGGTGCAGGGTGGGGGTACGCAGTATTTT. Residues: CASRRPVQGGGTQYF.

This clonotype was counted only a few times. CDR3 region: CASARDRGSGELFF. CDR3 nucleotides: TGTGCCAGCGCCCGGGACAGGGGATCCGGGGAGCTGTTTTTT. This chain uses TRBV2 with TRBJ2-2; 10 bases are shared with TRBD1. Germline lookup yields CDR1 SNHLY and CDR2 FYNNEI. This CDR3 has 14 amino acids. V lost 8 bases to trimming and J lost 6 bases; unmatched junction nucleotides: 6.

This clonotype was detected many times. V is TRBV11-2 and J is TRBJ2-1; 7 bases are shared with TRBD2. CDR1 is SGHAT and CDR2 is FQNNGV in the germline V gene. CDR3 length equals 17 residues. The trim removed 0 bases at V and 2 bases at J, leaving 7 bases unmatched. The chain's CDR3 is CASSLEYSGRTYNEQFF. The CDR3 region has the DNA TGTGCCAGCAGCTTAGAATATTCCGGGAGGACCTACAATGAGCAGTTCTTC. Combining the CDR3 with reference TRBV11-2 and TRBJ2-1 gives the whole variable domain EAGVAQSPRYKIIEKRQSVAFWCNPISGHATLYWYQQILGQGPKLLIQFQNNGVVDDSQLPKDRFSAERLKGVDSTLKIQPAKLEDSAVYLCASSLEYSGRTYNEQFFGPGTRLTVL.

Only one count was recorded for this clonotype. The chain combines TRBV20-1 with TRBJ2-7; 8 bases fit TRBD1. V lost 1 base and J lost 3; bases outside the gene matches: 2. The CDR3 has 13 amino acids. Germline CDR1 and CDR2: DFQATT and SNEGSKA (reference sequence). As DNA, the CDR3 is TGCAGTGCTAGAGGGGACAGGAACTACGAGCAGTACTTC. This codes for CSARGDRNYEQYF.

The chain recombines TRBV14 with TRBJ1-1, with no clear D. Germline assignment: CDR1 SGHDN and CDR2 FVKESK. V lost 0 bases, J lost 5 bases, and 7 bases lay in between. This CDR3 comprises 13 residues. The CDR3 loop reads CASSQDGVTEAFF. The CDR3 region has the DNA TGTGCCAGCAGCCAAGATGGTGTTACTGAAGCTTTCTTT.

The CDR3 sequence is CSARERIYEQYF. CDR3 DNA: TGCAGTGCCCGGGAGCGGATCTACGAGCAGTACTTC. The rearrangement joins TRBV20-1 to TRBJ2-7; tentatively, D is TRBD2 (6 bases). The germline V gene encodes CDR1 DFQATT and CDR2 SNEGSKA (reference sequence). The V and J ends lost 6 bases and 3 bases respectively, with 12 bases between them. The CDR3 covers 12 residues.

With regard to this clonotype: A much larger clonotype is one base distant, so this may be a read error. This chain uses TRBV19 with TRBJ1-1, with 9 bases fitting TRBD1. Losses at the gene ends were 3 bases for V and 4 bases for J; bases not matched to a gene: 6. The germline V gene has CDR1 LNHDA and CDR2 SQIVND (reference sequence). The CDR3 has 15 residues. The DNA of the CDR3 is TGTGCCAGTAGTATGGGGACAGGGAGGGGCACTGAAGCTTTCTTT. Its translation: CASSMGTGRGTEAFF. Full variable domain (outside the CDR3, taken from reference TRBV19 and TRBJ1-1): DGGITQSPKYLFRKEGQNVTLSCEQNLNHDAMYWYRQDPGQGLRLIYYSQIVNDFQKGDIAEGYSVSREKKESFPLTVTSAQKNPTAFYLCASSMGTGRGTEAFFGQGTRLTVV.

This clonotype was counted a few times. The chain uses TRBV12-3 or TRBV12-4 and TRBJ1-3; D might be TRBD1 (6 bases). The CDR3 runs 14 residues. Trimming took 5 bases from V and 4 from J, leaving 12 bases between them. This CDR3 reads CASSLFRGGNTIYF. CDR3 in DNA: TGTGCCAGCAGTCTCTTTAGGGGGGGAAACACCATATATTTT.

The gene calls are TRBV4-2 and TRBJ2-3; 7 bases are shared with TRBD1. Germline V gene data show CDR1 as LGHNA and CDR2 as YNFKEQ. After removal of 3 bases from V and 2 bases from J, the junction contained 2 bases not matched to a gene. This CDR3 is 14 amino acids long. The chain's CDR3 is CASSQGQLTDTQYF. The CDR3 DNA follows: TGTGCCAGCAGCCAGGGACAGCTCACAGATACGCAGTATTTT.

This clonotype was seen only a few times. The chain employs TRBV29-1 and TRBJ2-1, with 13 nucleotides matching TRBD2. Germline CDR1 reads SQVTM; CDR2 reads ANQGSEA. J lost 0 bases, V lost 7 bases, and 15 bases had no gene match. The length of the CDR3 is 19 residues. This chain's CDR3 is CSAKPGLAGSKSSYNEQFF. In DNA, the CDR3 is TGCAGCGCCAAACCGGGACTAGCGGGATCTAAGAGCTCCTACAATGAGCAGTTCTTC.

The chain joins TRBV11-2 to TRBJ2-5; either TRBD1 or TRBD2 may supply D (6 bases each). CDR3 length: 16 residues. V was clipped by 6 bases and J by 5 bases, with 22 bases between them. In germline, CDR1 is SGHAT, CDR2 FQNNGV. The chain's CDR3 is CASRGLDRPGWETQYF. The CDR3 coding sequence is TGTGCCAGCAGGGGACTTGACAGGCCGGGCTGGGAGACCCAGTACTTC.

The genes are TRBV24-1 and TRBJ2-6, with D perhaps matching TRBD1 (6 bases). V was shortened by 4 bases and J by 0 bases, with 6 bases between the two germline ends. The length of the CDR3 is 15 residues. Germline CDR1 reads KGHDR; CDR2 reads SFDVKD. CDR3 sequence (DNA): TGTGCCACCAGTGAAGGGGGCTCTGGGGCCAACGTCCTGACTTTC. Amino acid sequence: CATSEGGSGANVLTF.